This T cell receptor beta chain appears in the sequencing data of a study of post-analysis software for immune sequencing data. Findings and caveats of the study: About five TRBV segments occurring more often in patients than controls included TRBV5-6, TRBV5-1 and TRBV20-1.

Unique molecular identifiers had been added to the TCR beta cDNA libraries. Yield was roughly 500,000 cDNA molecules from roughly 0.93 to 9.6 million T cells. Each CDR3 protein is one row after TCRdb ran MiXCR on the PCR reads. The data show fewer than 700,000 distinct CDR3 sequences, roughly 47% seen once. There are a few counts of this clonotype. Its specificity is unknown. The CDR3 totals 14 residues. Germline V gives CDR1 SQVTM, CDR2 ANQGSEA. V was pared by 6 bases and J by 6 bases, with 9 bases of the junction left unmatched. The source is a girl aged 10 to 17 with multiple sclerosis. The chain uses TRBV29-1 and TRBJ2-3; 10 bases are a match to TRBD1. Specimen: blood. Written as DNA, the CDR3 is TGCAGCGTATTCGGACAGGGGGTTATGGATACGCAGTATTTT. Translating it yields CSVFGQGVMDTQYF.